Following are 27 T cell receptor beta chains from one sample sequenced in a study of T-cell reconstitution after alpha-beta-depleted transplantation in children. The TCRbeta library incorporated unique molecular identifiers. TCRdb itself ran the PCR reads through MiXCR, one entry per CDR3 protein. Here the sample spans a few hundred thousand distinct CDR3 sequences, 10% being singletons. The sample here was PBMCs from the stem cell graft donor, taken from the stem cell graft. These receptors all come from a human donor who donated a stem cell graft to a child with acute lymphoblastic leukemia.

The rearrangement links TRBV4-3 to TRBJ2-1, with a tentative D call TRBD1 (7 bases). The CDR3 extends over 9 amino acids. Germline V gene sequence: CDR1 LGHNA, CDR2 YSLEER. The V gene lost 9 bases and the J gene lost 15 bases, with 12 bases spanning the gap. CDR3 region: CARGQGGFF. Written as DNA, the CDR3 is TGCGCCAGGGGCCAGGGGGGGTTCTTC.

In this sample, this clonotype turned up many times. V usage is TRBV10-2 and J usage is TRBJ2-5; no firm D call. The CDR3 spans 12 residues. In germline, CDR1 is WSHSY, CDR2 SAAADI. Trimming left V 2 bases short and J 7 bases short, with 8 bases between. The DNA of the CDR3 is TGCGCCAGCAGTGAGAAGGCCAGGACCCAGTACTTC. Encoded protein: CASSEKARTQYF.

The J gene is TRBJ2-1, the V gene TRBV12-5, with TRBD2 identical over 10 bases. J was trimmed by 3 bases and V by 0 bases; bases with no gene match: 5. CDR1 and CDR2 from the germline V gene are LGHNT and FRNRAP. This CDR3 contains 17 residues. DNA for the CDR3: TGTGCTAGTGGTTTGGTTCTAGCGGGAGCTCGCTACAATGAGCAGTTCTTC. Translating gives CASGLVLAGARYNEQFF.

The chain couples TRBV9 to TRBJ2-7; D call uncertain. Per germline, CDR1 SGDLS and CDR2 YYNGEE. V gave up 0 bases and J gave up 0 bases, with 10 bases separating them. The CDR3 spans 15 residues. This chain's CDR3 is CASSVGTESSYEQYF. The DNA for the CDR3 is TGTGCCAGCAGCGTAGGGACCGAGAGCTCCTACGAGCAGTACTTC.

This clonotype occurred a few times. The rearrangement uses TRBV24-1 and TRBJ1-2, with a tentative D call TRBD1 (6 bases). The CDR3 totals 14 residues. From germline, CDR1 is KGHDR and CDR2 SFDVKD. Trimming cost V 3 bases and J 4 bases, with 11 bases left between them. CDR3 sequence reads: CATSDRTAVYGYTF. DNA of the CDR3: TGTGCCACCAGTGATCGGACAGCGGTCTATGGCTACACCTTC.

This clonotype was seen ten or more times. This CDR3 reads CASSSAGSSEQFF. CDR3 sequence (DNA): TGCGCCAGCAGCTCGGCCGGGAGTAGTGAGCAGTTCTTC. The J gene is TRBJ2-1, the V gene TRBV5-1; D is perhaps TRBD2 (6 bases). This CDR3 has 13 amino acids. Trimming removed 3 bases at V and 9 bases at J, with 13 bases between. Germline V gene sequence: CDR1 SGHRS, CDR2 YFSETQ.

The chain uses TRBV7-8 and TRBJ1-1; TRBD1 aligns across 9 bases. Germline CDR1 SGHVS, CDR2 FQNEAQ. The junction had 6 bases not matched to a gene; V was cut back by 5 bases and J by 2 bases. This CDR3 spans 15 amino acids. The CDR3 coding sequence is TGTGCCAGCAGCCGACGGGACAGGGAAAACACTGAAGCTTTCTTT. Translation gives CASSRRDRENTEAFF.

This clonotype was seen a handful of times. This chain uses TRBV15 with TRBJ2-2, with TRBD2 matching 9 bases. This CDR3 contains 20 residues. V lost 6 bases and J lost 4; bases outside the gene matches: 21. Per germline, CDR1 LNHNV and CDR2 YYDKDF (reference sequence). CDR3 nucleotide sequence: TGTGCCACCAGTAATGGACCGGGACTAGCCTCCTTCGGGCCCACCGGGGAGCTGTTTTTT. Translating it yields CATSNGPGLASFGPTGELFF.

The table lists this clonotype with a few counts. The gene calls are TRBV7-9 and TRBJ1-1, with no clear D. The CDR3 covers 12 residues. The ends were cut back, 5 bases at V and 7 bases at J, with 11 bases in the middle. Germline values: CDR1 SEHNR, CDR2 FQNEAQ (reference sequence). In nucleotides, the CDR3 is TGTGCCAGCAGCCCACTTACAGTTGAAGCTTTCTTT. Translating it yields CASSPLTVEAFF.

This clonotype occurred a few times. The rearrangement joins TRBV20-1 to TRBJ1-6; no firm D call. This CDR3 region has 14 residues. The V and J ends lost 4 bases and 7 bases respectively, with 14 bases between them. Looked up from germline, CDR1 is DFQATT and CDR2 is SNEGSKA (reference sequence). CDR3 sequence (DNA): TGCAGTGCTACTACCGGGAGTAGAAATTCACCCCTCCACTTT. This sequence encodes CSATTGSRNSPLHF.

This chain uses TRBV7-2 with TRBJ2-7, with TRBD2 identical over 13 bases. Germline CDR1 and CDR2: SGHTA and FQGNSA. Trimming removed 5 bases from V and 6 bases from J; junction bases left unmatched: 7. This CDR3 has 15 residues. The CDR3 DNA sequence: TGTGCCAGCAGCCGAGGGACTAGCGGGGACACCGAGCAGTACTTC. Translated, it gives CASSRGTSGDTEQYF.

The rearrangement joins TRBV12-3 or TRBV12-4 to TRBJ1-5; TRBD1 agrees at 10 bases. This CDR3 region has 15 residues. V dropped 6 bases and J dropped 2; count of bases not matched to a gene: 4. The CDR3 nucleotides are TGTGCCAGCAGAGGGACAGGGGAGGGCAATCAGCCCCAGCATTTT. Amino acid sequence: CASRGTGEGNQPQHF.

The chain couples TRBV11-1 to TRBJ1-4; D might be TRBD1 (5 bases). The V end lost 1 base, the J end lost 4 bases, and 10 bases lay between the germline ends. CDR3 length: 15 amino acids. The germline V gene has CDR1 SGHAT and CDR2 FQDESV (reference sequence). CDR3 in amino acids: CASSLGDSYNEKLFF. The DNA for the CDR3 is TGTGCCAGCAGCTTAGGAGACAGCTATAATGAAAAACTGTTTTTT. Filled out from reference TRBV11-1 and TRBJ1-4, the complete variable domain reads EAEVAQSPRYKITEKSQAVAFWCDPISGHATLYWYRQILGQGPELLVQFQDESVVDDSQLPKDRFSAERLKGVDSTLKIQPAELGDSAMYLCASSLGDSYNEKLFFGSGTQLSVL.

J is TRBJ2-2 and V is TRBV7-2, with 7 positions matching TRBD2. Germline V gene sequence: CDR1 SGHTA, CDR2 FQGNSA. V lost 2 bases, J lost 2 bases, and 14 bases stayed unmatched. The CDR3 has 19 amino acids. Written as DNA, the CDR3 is TGTGCCAGCAGCTTAAAGGCGTGGGGCCTAGCGGCTAACACCGGGGAGCTGTTTTTT. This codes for CASSLKAWGLAANTGELFF. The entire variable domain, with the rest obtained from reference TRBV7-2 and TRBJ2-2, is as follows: GAGVSQSPSNKVTEKGKDVELRCDPISGHTALYWYRQSLGQGLEFLIYFQGNSAPDKSGLPSDRFSAERTGGSVSTLTIQRTQQEDSAVYLCASSLKAWGLAANTGELFFGEGSRLTVL.

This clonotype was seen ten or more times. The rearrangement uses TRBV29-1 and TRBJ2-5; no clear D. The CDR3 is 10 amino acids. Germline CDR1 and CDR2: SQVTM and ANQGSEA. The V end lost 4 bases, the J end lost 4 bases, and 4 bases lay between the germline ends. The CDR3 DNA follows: TGCAGCGTTGGGGGAGAGACCCAGTACTTC. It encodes CSVGGETQYF.

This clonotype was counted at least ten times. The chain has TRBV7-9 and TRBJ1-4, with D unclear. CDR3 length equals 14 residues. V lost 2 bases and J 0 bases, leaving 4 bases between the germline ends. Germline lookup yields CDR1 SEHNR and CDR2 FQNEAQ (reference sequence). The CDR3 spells CASSLQATNEKLFF. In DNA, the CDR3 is TGTGCCAGCAGCTTACAGGCAACTAATGAAAAACTGTTTTTT. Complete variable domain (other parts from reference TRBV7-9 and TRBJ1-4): DTGVSQNPRHKITKRGQNVTFRCDPISEHNRLYWYRQTLGQGPEFLTYFQNEAQLEKSRLLSDRFSAERPKGSFSTLEIQRTEQGDSAMYLCASSLQATNEKLFFGSGTQLSVL.

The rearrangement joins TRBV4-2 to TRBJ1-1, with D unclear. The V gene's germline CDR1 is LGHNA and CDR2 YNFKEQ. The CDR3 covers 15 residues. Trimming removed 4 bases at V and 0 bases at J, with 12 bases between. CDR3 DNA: TGTGCCAGCAGCCCCCCCTCAGTGCTGAACACTGAAGCTTTCTTT. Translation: CASSPPSVLNTEAFF.

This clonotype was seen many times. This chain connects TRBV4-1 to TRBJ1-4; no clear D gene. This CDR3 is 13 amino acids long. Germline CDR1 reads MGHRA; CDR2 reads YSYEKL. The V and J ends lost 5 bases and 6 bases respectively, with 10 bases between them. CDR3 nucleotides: TGCGCCAGCAGCGCTACGTCCTATGAAAAACTGTTTTTT. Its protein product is CASSATSYEKLFF.

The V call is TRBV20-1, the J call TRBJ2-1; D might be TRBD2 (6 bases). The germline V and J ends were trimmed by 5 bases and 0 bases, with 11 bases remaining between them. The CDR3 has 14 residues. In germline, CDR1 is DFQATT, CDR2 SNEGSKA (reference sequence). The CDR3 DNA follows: TGCAGTGCTTTAGCGGAGAGCTCCTACAATGAGCAGTTCTTC. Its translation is CSALAESSYNEQFF.

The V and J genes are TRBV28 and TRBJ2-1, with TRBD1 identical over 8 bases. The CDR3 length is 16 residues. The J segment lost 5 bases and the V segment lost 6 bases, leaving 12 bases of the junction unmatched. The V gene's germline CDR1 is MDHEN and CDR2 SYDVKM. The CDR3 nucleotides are TGTGCCAGCAGCCCTAGGACAGGGACCCTCAACAATGAGCAGTTCTTC. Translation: CASSPRTGTLNNEQFF.

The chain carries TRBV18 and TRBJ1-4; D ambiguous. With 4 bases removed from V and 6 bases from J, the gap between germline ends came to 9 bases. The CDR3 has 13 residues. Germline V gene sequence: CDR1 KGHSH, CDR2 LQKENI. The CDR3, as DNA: TGTGCCAGCTCACGCGGCCCTGATGAAAAACTGTTTTTT. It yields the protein CASSRGPDEKLFF.

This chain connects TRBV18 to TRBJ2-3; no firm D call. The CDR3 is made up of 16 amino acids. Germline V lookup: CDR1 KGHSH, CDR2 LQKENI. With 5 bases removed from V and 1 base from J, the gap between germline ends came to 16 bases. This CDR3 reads CASSTIGPGGTDTQYF. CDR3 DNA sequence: TGTGCCAGCTCAACGATTGGACCTGGCGGCACAGATACGCAGTATTTT. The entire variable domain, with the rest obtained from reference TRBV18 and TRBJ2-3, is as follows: NAGVMQNPRHLVRRRGQEARLRCSPMKGHSHVYWYRQLPEEGLKFMVYLQKENIIDESGMPKERFSAEFPKEGPSILRIQQVVRGDSAAYFCASSTIGPGGTDTQYFGPGTRLTVL.

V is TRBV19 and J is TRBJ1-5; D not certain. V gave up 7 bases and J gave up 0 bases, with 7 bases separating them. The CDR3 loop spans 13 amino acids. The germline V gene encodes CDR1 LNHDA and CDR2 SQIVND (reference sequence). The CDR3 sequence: CASNDGSNQPQHF. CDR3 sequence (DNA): TGTGCCAGTAACGACGGTAGCAATCAGCCCCAGCATTTT.

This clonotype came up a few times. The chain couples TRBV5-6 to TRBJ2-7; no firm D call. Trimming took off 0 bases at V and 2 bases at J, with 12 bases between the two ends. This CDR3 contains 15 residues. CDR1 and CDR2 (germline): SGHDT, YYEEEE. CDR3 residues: CASSLGSGLPYEQYF. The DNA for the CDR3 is TGTGCCAGCAGCTTGGGGTCGGGCCTCCCCTACGAGCAGTACTTC.

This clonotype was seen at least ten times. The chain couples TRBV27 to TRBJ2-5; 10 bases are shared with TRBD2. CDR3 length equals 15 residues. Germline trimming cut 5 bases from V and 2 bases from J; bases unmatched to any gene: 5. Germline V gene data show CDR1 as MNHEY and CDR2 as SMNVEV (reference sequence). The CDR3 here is CASSPTSGAQETQYF. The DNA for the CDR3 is TGTGCCAGCAGTCCCACTAGCGGGGCACAAGAGACCCAGTACTTC.

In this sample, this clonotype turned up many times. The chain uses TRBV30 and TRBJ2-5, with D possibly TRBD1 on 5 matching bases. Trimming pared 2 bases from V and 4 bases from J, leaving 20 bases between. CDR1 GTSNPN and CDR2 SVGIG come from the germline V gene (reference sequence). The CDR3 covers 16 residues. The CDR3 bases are TGTGCCTGGAGTAAACGCCCGCCGACAGTAGTAGAGACCCAGTACTTC. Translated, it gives CAWSKRPPTVVETQYF. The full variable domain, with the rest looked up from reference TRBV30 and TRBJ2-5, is SQTIHQWPATLVQPVGSPLSLECTVEGTSNPNLYWYRQAAGRGLQLLFYSVGIGQISSEVPQNLSASRPQDRQFILSSKKLLLSDSGFYLCAWSKRPPTVVETQYFGPGTRLLVL.

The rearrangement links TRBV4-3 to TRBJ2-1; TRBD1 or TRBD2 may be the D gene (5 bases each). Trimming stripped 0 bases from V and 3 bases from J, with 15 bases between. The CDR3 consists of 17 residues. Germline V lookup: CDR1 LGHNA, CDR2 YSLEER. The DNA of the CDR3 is TGCGCCAGCAGCCAAGAAGAAGGGACCCTACTCTACAATGAGCAGTTCTTC. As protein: CASSQEEGTLLYNEQFF.